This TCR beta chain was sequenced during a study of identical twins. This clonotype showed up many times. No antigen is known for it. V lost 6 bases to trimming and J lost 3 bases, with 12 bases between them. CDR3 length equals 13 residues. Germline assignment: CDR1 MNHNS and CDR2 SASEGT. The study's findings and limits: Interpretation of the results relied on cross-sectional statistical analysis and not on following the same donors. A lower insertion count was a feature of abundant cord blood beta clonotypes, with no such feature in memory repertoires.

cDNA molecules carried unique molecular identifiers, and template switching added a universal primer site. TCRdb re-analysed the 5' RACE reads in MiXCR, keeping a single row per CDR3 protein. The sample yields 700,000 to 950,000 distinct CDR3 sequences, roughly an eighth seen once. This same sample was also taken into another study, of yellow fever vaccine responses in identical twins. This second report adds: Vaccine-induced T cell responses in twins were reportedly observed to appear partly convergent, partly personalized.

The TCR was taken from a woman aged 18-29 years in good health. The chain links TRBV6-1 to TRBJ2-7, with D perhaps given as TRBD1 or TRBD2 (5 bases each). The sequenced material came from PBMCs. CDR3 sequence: CASRAGTYYEQYF. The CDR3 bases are TGTGCCAGCAGAGCCGGGACGTACTACGAGCAGTACTTC.